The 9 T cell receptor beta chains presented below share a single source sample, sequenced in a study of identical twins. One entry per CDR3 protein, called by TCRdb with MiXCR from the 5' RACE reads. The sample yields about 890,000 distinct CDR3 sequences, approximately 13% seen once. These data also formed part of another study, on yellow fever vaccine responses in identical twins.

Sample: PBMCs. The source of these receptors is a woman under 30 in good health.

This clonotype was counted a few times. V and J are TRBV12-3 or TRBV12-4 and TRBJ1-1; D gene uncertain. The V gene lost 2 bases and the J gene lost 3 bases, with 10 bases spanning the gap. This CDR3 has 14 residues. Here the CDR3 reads CASSLREMDTEAFF. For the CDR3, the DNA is TGTGCCAGCAGTTTAAGGGAAATGGACACTGAAGCTTTCTTT.

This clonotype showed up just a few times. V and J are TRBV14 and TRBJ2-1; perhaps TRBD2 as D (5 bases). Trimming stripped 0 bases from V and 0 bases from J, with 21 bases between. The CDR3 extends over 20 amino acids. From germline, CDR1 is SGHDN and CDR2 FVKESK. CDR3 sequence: CASSQDQRVLAESSYNEQFF. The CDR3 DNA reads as TGTGCCAGCAGCCAAGATCAACGGGTGCTAGCCGAGAGCTCCTACAATGAGCAGTTCTTC.

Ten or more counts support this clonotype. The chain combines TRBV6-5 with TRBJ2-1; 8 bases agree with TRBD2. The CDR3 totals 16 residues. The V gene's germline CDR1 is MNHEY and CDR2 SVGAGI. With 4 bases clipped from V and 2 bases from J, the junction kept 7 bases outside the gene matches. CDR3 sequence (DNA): TGTGCCAGCAGTTGGGGCAGCGGGGGCACCTACAATGAGCAGTTCTTC. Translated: CASSWGSGGTYNEQFF.

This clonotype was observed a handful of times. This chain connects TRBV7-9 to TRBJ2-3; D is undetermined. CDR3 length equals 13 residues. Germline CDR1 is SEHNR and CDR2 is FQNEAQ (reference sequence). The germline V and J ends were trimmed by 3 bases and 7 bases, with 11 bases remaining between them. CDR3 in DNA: TGTGCCAGCAGCTTCGTCCCGGCGAATACGCAGTATTTT. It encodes CASSFVPANTQYF.

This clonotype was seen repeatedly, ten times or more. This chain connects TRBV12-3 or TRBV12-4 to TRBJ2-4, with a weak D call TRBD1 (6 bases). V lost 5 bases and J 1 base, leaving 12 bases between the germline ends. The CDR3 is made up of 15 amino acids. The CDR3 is CASSTGSRAKNIQYF. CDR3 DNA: TGTGCCAGCAGTACAGGGTCTCGGGCCAAAAACATTCAGTACTTC.

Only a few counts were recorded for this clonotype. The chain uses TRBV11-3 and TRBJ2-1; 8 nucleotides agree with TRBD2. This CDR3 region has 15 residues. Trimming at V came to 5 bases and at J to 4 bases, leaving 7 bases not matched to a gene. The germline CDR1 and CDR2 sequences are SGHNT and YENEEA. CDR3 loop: CASSILAESYNEQFF. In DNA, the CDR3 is TGTGCCAGCAGCATACTAGCGGAATCATACAATGAGCAGTTCTTC. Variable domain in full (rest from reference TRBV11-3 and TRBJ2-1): EAGVVQSPRYKIIEKKQPVAFWCNPISGHNTLYWYLQNLGQGPELLIRYENEEAVDDSQLPKDRFSAERLKGVDSTLKIQPAELGDSAVYLCASSILAESYNEQFFGPGTRLTVL.

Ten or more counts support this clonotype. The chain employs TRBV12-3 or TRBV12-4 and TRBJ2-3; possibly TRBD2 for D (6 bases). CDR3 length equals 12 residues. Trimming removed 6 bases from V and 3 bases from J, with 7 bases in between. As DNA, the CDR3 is TGTGCCAGCAGGCGGGGAACAGATACGCAGTATTTT. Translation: CASRRGTDTQYF.

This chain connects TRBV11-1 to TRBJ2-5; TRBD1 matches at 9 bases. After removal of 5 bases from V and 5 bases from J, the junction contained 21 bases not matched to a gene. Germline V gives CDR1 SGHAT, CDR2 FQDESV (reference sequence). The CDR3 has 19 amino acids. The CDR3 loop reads CASSPRRGTGRGVEETQYF. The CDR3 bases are TGTGCCAGCAGCCCCCGAAGGGGGACAGGGAGAGGGGTAGAGGAGACCCAGTACTTC. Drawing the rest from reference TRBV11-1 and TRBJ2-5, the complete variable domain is EAEVAQSPRYKITEKSQAVAFWCDPISGHATLYWYRQILGQGPELLVQFQDESVVDDSQLPKDRFSAERLKGVDSTLKIQPAELGDSAMYLCASSPRRGTGRGVEETQYFGPGTRLLVL.

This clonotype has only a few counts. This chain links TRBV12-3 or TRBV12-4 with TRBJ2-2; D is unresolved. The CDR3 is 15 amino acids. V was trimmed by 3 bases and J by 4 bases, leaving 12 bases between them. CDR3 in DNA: TGTGCCAGCAGTTTTGCTAGTTCGGTCACCGGGGAGCTGTTTTTT. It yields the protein CASSFASSVTGELFF.